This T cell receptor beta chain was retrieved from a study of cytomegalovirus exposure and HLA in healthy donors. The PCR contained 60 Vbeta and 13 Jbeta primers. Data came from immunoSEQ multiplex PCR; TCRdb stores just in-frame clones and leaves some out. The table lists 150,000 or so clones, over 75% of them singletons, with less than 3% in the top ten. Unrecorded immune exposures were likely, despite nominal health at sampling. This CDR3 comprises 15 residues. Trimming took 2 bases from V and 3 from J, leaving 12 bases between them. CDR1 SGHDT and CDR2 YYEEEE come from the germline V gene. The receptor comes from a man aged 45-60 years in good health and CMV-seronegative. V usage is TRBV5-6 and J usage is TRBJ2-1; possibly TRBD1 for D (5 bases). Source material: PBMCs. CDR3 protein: CASSLIVTVYNEQFF. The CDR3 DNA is TGTGCCAGCAGCTTAATAGTGACAGTCTACAATGAGCAGTTCTTC.